Each of the 10 T cell receptor beta chains below was sequenced from the same sample in a study of blood T cell repertoires in COVID-19. Measured with immunoSEQ multiplex PCR; TCRdb has only the in-frame clones, and not every one. This table has approximately 220,000 clones, 65% to 85% appearing once. Sequencing was done on a sample of PBMCs or T cells enriched from blood (not recorded which). Receptors originate from a woman in her thirties or forties who had recovered from COVID-19.

The chain joins TRBV27 to TRBJ2-3; 8 bases are a match to TRBD2. Per the germline V gene, CDR1 is MNHEY and CDR2 is SMNVEV (reference sequence). CDR3 length: 16 residues. V was clipped by 2 bases and J by 1 base; unmatched bases: 5. CDR3 region: CASSLTGTRGTDTQYF. The CDR3 DNA reads as TGTGCCAGCAGTTTAACCGGGACTAGAGGCACAGATACGCAGTATTTT.

The chain links TRBV6-1 to TRBJ2-3; 8 bases align to TRBD2. V dropped 2 bases and J dropped 6; count of bases not matched to a gene: 7. CDR1 and CDR2 from the germline V gene are MNHNS and SASEGT. The CDR3 sequence is 15 residues long. CDR3: CASSESGGQRDTQYF. CDR3 coding DNA: TGTGCCAGCAGTGAATCGGGAGGGCAGAGGGATACGCAGTATTTT.

This clone has only one observation. The chain links TRBV7-8 to TRBJ1-6; D uncertain. This CDR3 spans 14 amino acids. Between the trimmed V and J ends, which lost 5 bases and 5 bases, there was a span of 10 bases. CDR1 is SGHVS, CDR2 FQNEAQ, per germline. The CDR3 DNA follows: TGTGCCAGCAGCCTCGGAGGGAATAATTCACCCCTCCACTTT. The encoded protein is CASSLGGNNSPLHF.

This clone was seen a single time. The chain is built from TRBV27 and TRBJ1-6; D is perhaps TRBD1 (6 bases). Deletions cut 5 bases from V and 7 bases from J, with 9 bases between. Germline values: CDR1 MNHEY, CDR2 SMNVEV (reference sequence). CDR3 size: 13 residues. CDR3 residues: CASSVQGNSPLHF. The CDR3 DNA reads as TGTGCCAGCAGTGTTCAGGGGAATTCACCCCTCCACTTT.

The rearrangement links TRBV29-1 to TRBJ2-1, with a tentative D call TRBD2 (5 bases). This CDR3 has 13 amino acids. V lost 2 bases to trimming and J lost 11 bases, with 16 bases between them. Germline-derived CDR1 and CDR2 are SQVTM and ANQGSEA. CDR3 coding DNA: TGCAGCGTTGAATTGGCGGGCTCCCCCAAGCAGTTCTTC. It yields the protein CSVELAGSPKQFF.

The CDR3 protein is CASSLGDTGGETQYF. CDR3 bases: TGTGCCAGCAGTTTAGGGGACACCGGCGGAGAGACCCAGTACTTC. The chain uses TRBV28 and TRBJ2-5; TRBD1 might be the D (6 bases). In germline, CDR1 is MDHEN, CDR2 SYDVKM. With 2 bases removed from V and 4 bases from J, the gap between germline ends came to 14 bases. The CDR3 sequence is 15 residues long.

This rearrangement joins TRBV5-6 to TRBJ2-5; TRBD1 is a possible D gene (5 bases). Trimming left V 1 base short and J 2 bases short, with 9 bases between. CDR1 and CDR2 from the germline V gene are SGHDT and YYEEEE. The CDR3 has 14 amino acids. CDR3 in DNA: TGTGCCAGCAGCTTGTGGGGCGGACAAGAGACCCAGTACTTC. Protein sequence: CASSLWGGQETQYF.

This rearrangement joins TRBV12-3 or TRBV12-4 to TRBJ2-3; tentative D call: TRBD1 (6 bases). V was cut by 6 bases and J by 4 bases, with 11 bases left in between. CDR3 length equals 13 residues. The CDR3 DNA reads TGTGCCAGCAGCGAATCAGGGGCAGATACGCAGTATTTT. It yields the protein CASSESGADTQYF.

The chain has TRBV9 and TRBJ2-1; 8 bases match TRBD2. The CDR3 is 13 residues long. The V gene's germline CDR1 is SGDLS and CDR2 YYNGEE. Germline trimming cut 3 bases from V and 10 bases from J; bases unmatched to any gene: 6. CDR3 loop: CASSAGTRREQFF. The CDR3 nucleotides are TGTGCCAGCAGCGCCGGGACTAGGAGGGAGCAGTTCTTC.

This clone was detected once. The V call is TRBV7-9, the J call TRBJ2-7; D may be TRBD2 (6 bases). V was pared by 5 bases and J by 2 bases, with 10 bases between. The CDR3 length is 13 residues. Germline V gene data show CDR1 as SEHNR and CDR2 as FQNEAQ (reference sequence). CDR3 sequence reads: CASSRGETYEQYF. In DNA, the CDR3 is TGTGCCAGCAGCCGCGGGGAAACCTACGAGCAGTACTTC.